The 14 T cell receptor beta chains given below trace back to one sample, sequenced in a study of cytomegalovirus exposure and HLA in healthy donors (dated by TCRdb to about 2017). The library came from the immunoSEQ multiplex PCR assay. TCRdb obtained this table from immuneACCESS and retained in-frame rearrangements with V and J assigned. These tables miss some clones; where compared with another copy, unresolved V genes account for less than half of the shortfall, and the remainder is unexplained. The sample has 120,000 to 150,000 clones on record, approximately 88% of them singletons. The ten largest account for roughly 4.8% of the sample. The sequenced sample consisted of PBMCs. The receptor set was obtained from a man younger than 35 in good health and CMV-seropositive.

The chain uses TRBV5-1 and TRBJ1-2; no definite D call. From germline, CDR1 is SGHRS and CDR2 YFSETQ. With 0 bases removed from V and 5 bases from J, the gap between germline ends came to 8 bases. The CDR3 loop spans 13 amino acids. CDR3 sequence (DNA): TGCGCCAGCAGCTTGGATCCGGAGTATGGCTACACCTTC. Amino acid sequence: CASSLDPEYGYTF. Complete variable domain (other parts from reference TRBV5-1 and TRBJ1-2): KAGVTQTPRYLIKTRGQQVTLSCSPISGHRSVSWYQQTPGQGLQFLFEYFSETQRNKGNFPGRFSGRQFSNSRSEMNVSTLELGDSALYLCASSLDPEYGYTFGSGTRLTVV.

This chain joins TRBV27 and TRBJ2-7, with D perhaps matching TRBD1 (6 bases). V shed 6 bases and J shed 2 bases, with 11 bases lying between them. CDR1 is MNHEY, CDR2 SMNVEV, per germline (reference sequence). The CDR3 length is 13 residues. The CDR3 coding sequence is TGTGCCAGCAGCGAAACAGGGACCTACGAGCAGTACTTC. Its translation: CASSETGTYEQYF.

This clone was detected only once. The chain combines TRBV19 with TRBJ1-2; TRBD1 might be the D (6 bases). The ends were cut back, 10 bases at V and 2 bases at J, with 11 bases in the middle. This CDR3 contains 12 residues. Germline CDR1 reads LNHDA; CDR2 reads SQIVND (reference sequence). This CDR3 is CAIQGRNYGYTF. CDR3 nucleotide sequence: TGTGCCATACAGGGCAGGAACTATGGCTACACCTTC.

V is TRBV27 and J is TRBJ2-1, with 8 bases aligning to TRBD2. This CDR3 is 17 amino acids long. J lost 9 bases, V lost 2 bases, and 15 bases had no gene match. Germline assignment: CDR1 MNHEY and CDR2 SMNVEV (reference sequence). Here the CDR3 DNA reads TGTGCCAGCAGTTTACGACCCTTAAGCGGGGGCCCCCTTGAGCAGTTCTTC. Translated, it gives CASSLRPLSGGPLEQFF.

The CDR3 sequence: CASGTGNGYTF. CDR3 sequence (DNA): TGCGCCAGCGGTACAGGGAATGGCTACACCTTC. V is TRBV5-1 and J is TRBJ1-2; possible D gene TRBD1, 6 bases. Germline V gives CDR1 SGHRS, CDR2 YFSETQ. Trimming removed 7 bases from V and 6 bases from J, with 10 bases in between. This CDR3 region has 11 residues. The full variable domain, rest sourced from reference TRBV5-1 and TRBJ1-2, is KAGVTQTPRYLIKTRGQQVTLSCSPISGHRSVSWYQQTPGQGLQFLFEYFSETQRNKGNFPGRFSGRQFSNSRSEMNVSTLELGDSALYLCASGTGNGYTFGSGTRLTVV.

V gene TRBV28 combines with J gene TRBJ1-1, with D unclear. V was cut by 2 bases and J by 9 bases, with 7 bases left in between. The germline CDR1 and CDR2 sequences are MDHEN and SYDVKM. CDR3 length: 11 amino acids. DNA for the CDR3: TGTGCCAGCAGTTTAATGAGAAAAGCTTTCTTT. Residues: CASSLMRKAFF. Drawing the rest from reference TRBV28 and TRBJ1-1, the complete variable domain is DVKVTQSSRYLVKRTGEKVFLECVQDMDHENMFWYRQDPGLGLRLIYFSYDVKMKEKGDIPEGYSVSREKKERFSLILESASTNQTSMYLCASSLMRKAFFGQGTRLTVV.

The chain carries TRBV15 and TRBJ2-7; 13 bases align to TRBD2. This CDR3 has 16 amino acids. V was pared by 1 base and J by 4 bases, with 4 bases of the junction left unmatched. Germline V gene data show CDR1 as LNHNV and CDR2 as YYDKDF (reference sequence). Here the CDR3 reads CATSRGGTSGEYEQYF. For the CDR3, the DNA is TGTGCCACCAGCAGAGGAGGGACTAGCGGGGAATACGAGCAGTACTTC.

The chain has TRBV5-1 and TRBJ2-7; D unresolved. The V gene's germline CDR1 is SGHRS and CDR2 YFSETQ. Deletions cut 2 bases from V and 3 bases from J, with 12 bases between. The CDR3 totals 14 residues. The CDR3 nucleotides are TGCGCCAGCAGCTTCGGTACTGCAAACTACGAGCAGTACTTC. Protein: CASSFGTANYEQYF.

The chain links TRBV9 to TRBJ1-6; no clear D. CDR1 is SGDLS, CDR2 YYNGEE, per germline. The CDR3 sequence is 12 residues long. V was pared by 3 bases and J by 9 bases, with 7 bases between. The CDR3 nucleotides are TGTGCCAGCAGCGGAGGATCTTCACCCCTCCACTTT. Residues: CASSGGSSPLHF.

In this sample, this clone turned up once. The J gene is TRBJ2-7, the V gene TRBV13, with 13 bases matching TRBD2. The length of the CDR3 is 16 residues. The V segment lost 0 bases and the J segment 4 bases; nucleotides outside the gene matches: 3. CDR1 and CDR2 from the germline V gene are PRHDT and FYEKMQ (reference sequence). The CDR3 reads CASSLGLAGGLYEQYF. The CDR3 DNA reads TGTGCCAGCAGCTTAGGACTAGCGGGAGGGCTATACGAGCAGTACTTC.

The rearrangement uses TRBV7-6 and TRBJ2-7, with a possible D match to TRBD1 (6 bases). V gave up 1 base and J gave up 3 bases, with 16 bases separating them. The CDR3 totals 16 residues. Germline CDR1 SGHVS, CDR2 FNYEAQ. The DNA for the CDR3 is TGTGCCAGCAGCTTAGAGGGTGAGGGACACCTCTACGAGCAGTACTTC. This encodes CASSLEGEGHLYEQYF.

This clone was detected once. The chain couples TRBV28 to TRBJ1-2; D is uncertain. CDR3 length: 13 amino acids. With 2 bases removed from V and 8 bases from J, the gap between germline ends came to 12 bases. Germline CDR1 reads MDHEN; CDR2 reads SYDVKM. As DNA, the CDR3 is TGTGCCAGCAGTTTAGGGCCCCTTTGGGGCTACACCTTC. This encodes CASSLGPLWGYTF.

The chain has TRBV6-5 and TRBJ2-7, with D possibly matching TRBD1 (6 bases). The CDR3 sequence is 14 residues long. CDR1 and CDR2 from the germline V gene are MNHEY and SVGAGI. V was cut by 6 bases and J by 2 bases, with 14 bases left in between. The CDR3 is CASRRTVSTYEQYF. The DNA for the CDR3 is TGTGCCAGCAGGCGGACAGTATCAACCTACGAGCAGTACTTC.

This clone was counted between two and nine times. The CDR3: CASSFLAGSGTDTQYF. CDR3 nucleotide sequence: TGTGCCAGCAGCTTTCTAGCGGGGAGCGGCACAGATACGCAGTATTTT. V gene TRBV7-3 combines with J gene TRBJ2-3; 9 nucleotides line up with TRBD2. CDR3 length: 16 amino acids. Germline CDR1 is SGHTA and CDR2 is FQGTGA. V dropped 3 bases and J dropped 1; count of bases not matched to a gene: 5.